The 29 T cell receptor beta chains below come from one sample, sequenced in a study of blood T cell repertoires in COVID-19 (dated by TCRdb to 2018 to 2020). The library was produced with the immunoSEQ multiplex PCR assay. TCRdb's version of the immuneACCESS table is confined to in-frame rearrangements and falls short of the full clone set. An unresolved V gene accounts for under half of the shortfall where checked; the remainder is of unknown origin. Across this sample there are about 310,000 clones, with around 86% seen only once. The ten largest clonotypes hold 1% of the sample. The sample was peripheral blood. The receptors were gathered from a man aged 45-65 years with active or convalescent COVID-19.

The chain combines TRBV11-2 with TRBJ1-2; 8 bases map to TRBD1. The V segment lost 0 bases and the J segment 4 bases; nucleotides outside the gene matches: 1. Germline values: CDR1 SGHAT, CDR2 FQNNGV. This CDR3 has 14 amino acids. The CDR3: CASSLEQGGYGYTF. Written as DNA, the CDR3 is TGTGCCAGCAGCTTAGAACAGGGGGGCTATGGCTACACCTTC.

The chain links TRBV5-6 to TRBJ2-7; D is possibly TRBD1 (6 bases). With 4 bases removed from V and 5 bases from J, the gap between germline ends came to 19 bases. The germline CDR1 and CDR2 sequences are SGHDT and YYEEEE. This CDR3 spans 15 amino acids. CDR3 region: CASSLTGAGENEQYF. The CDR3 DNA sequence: TGTGCCAGCAGCCTAACTGGGGCAGGGGAGAACGAGCAGTACTTC.

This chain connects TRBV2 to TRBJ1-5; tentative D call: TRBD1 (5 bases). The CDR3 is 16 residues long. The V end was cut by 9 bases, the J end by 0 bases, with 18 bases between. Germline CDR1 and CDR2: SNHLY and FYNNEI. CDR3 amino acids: CASSTQVLNSNQPQHF. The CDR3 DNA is TGTGCCAGTTCAACACAGGTCCTCAATAGCAATCAGCCCCAGCATTTT.

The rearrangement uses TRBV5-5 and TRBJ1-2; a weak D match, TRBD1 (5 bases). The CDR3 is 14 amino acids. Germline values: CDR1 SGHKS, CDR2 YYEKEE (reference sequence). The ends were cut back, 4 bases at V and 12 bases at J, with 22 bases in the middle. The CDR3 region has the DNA TGTGCCAGCAGCACTTCCGACAGATCAAGTTCCGACACCTTC. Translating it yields CASSTSDRSSSDTF.

CDR3 DNA: TGTGCCAGCAGTTTTGTCGGCAGGGGGCGGAACACTGAAGCTTTCTTT. Translation gives CASSFVGRGRNTEAFF. V usage is TRBV28 and J usage is TRBJ1-1; 8 nucleotides match TRBD1. J gave up 1 base and V 3 bases, and 7 bases lay outside the gene matches. The CDR3 totals 16 residues. CDR1 is MDHEN, CDR2 SYDVKM, per germline. Based on the CDR3 plus reference TRBV28 and TRBJ1-1, the full variable domain is DVKVTQSSRYLVKRTGEKVFLECVQDMDHENMFWYRQDPGLGLRLIYFSYDVKMKEKGDIPEGYSVSREKKERFSLILESASTNQTSMYLCASSFVGRGRNTEAFFGQGTRLTVV.

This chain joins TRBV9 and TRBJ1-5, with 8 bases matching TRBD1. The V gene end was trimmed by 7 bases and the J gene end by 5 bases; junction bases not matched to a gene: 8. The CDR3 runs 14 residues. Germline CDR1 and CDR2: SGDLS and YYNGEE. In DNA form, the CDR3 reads TGTGCCAGCTCGCACGGGGACAGGTATCAGCCCCAGCATTTT. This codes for CASSHGDRYQPQHF.

CDR3 sequence reads: CASSRYTAGRNNEKLFF. The CDR3 DNA follows: TGTGCCAGTAGTAGATACACCGCGGGACGGAATAATGAAAAACTGTTTTTT. The chain has TRBV19 and TRBJ1-4, with D possibly being TRBD1 (5 bases). CDR1 and CDR2 (germline): LNHDA, SQIVND (reference sequence). CDR3 length: 17 residues. V lost 4 bases and J lost 4, with 19 bases in between.

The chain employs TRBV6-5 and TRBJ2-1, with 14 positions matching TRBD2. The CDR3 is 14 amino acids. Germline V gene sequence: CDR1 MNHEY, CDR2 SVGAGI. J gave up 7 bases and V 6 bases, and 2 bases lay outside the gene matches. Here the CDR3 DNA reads TGTGCCAGCAGGAGGACTAGCGGGAGGAATGAGCAGTTCTTC. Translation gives CASRRTSGRNEQFF.

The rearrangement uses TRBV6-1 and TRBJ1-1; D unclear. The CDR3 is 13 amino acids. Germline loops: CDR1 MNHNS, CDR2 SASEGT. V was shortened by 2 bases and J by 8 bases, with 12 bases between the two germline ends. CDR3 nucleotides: TGTGCCAGCAGTGAAAGCGAAGGCCTCGAAGCTTTCTTT. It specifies CASSESEGLEAFF.

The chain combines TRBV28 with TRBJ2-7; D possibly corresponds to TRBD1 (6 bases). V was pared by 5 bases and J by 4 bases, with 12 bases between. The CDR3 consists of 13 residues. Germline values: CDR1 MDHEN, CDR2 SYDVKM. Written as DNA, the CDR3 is TGTGCCAGCAGTCCACCGGACAGATACGAGCAGTACTTC. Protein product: CASSPPDRYEQYF.

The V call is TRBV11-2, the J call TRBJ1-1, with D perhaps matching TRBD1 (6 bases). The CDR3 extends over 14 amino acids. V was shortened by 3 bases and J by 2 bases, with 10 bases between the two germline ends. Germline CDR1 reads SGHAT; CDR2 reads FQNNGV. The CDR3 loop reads CASSFAQGNTEAFF. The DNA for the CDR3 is TGTGCCAGCAGCTTCGCACAGGGCAACACTGAAGCTTTCTTT.

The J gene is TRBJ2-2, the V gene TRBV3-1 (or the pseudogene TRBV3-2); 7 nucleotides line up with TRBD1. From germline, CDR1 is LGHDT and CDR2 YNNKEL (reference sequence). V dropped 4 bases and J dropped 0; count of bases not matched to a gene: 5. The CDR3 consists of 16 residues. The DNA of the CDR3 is TGTGCCAGCAGCCGAAACAGGGGCGCGAACACCGGGGAGCTGTTTTTT. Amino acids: CASSRNRGANTGELFF.

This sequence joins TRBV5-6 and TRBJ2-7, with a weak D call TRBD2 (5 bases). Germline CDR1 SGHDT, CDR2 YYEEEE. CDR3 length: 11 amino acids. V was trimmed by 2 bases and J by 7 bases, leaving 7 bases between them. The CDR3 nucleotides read TGTGCCAGCAGCTTCCGGGATGAGCAGTACTTC. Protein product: CASSFRDEQYF.

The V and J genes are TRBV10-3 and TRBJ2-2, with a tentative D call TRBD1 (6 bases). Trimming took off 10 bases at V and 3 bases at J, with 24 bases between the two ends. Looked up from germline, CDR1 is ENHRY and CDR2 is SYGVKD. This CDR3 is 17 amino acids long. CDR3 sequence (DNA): TGTGCCACCCGACTGACCCTCCAAAAGGGGGACACCGGGGAGCTGTTTTTT. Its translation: CATRLTLQKGDTGELFF.

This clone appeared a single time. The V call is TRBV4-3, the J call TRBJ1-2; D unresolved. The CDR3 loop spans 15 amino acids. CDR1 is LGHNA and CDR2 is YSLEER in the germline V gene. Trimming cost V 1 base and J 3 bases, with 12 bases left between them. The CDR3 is CASSQVAGIHYGYTF. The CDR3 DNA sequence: TGCGCCAGCAGCCAAGTCGCGGGGATCCACTATGGCTACACCTTC.

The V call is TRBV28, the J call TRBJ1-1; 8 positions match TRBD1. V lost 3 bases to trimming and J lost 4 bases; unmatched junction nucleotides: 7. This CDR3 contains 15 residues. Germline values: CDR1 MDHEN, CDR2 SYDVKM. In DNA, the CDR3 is TGTGCCAGCAGTTTTCCAGGGGGCTGGTCCACTGAAGCTTTCTTT. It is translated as CASSFPGGWSTEAFF.

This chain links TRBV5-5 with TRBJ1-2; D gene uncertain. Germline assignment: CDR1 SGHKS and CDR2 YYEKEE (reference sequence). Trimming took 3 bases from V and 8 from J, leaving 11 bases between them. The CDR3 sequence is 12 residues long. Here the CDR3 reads CASSWLRLGYTF. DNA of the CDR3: TGTGCCAGCAGCTGGCTGAGGTTAGGCTACACCTTC.

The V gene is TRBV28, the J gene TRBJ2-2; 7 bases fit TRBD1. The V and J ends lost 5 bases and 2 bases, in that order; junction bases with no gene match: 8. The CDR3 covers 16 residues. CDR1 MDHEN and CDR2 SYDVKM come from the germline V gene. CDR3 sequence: CASSPLAGGNTGELFF. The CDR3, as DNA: TGTGCCAGCAGTCCTCTAGCAGGGGGAAACACCGGGGAGCTGTTTTTT.

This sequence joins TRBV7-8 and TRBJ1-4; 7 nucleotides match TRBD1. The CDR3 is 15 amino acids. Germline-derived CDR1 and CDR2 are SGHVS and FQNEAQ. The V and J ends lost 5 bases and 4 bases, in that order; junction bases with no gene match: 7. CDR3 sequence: CASSTQTGSNEKLFF. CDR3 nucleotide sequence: TGTGCCAGCAGCACCCAGACAGGGAGTAATGAAAAACTGTTTTTT.

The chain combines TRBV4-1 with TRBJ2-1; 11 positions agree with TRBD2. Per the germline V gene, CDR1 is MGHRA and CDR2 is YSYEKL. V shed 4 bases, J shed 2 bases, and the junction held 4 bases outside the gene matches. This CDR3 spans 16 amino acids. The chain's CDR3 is CASSRSGGATYNEQFF. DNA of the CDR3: TGCGCCAGCAGCCGTAGCGGGGGGGCCACCTACAATGAGCAGTTCTTC.

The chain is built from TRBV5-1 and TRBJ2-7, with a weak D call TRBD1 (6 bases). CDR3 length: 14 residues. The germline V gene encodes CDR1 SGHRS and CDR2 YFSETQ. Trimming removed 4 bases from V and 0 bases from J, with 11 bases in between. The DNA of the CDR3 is TGCGCCAGCAGCGGCCAGGGGAGCTCCTACGAGCAGTACTTC. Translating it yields CASSGQGSSYEQYF.

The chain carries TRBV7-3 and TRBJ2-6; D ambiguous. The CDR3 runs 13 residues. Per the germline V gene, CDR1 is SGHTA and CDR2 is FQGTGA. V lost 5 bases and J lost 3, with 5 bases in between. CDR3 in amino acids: CASSPGGANVLTF. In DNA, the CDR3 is TGTGCCAGCAGCCCAGGTGGGGCCAACGTCCTGACTTTC.

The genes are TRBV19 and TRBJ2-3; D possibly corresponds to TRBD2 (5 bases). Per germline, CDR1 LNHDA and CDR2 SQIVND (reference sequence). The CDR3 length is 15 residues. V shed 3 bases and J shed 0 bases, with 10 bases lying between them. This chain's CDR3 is CASSMARTSTDTQYF. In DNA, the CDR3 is TGTGCCAGTAGTATGGCTAGGACTAGCACAGATACGCAGTATTTT. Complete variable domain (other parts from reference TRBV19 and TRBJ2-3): DGGITQSPKYLFRKEGQNVTLSCEQNLNHDAMYWYRQDPGQGLRLIYYSQIVNDFQKGDIAEGYSVSREKKESFPLTVTSAQKNPTAFYLCASSMARTSTDTQYFGPGTRLTVL.

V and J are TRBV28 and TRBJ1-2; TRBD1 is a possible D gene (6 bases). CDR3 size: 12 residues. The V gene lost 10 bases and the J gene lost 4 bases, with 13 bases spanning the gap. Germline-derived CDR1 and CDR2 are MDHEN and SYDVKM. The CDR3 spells CATGERGYGYTF. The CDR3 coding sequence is TGTGCCACAGGGGAAAGAGGCTATGGCTACACCTTC.

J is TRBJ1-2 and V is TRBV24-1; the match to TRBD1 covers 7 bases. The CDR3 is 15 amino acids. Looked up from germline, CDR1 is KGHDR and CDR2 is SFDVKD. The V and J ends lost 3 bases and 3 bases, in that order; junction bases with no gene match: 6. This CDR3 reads CATSDARQGHYGYTF. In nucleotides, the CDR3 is TGTGCCACCAGTGATGCCCGACAGGGACACTATGGCTACACCTTC.

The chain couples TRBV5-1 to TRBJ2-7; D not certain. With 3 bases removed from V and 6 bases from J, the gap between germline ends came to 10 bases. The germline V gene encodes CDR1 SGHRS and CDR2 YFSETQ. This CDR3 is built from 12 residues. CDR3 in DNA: TGCGCCAGCAGCTCCGAGGTTTCCGAGCAGTACTTC. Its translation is CASSSEVSEQYF.

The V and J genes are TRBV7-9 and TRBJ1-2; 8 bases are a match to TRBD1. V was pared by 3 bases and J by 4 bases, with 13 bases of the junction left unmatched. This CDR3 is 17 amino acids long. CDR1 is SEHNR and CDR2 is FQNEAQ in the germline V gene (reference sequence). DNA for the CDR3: TGTGCCAGCAGCTTTCGGACAGGGCGGGAAAGAGGCTATGGCTACACCTTC. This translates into CASSFRTGRERGYGYTF.

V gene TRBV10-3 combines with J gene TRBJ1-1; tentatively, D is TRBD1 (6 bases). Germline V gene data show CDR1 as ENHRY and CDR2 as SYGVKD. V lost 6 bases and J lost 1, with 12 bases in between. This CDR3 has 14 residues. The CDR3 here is CAIRPTGGNTEAFF. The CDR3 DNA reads TGTGCCATCAGACCGACAGGAGGGAACACTGAAGCTTTCTTT.

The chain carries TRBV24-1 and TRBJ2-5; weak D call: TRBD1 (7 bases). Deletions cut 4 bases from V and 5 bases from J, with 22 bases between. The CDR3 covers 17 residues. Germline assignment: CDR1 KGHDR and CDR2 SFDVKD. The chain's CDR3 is CATSDETGRMGRETQYF. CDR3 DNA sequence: TGTGCCACCAGTGACGAGACAGGGAGGATGGGTCGGGAGACCCAGTACTTC.